Each of the 27 T cell receptor beta chains below was sequenced from the same sample in a study of T cells in Graves' hyperthyroidism and ophthalmopathy. Amplified regions were TCR beta CDR3 sequences from RNA transcripts. The TCR CDR3 first-round RT-PCR relied on the HTBI primer set. Via MiXCR, TCRdb re-called the multiplex PCR reads, giving one row per CDR3 protein. Among hundreds of thousands of distinct CDR3 sequences, 35% were seen once, and the ten largest hold around 29%. Sequenced material: blood. Source of these receptors: a woman in her thirties or forties with Graves' hyperthyroidism.

The chain employs TRBV19 and TRBJ1-5; D possibly corresponds to TRBD1 (5 bases). CDR3 length: 15 amino acids. Germline CDR1 is LNHDA and CDR2 is SQIVND (reference sequence). Between the trimmed V and J ends, which lost 0 bases and 6 bases, there was a span of 12 bases. CDR3 DNA sequence: TGTGCCAGTAGTATAGATAGGGGAAGTGTTCAGCCCCAGCATTTT. This codes for CASSIDRGSVQPQHF.

This clonotype was detected ten times or more. The rearrangement uses TRBV7-8 and TRBJ2-5; 8 positions agree with TRBD1. V was pared by 8 bases and J by 4 bases, with 9 bases of the junction left unmatched. The CDR3 extends over 14 amino acids. Germline assignment: CDR1 SGHVS and CDR2 FQNEAQ. CDR3 in amino acids: CASGGYRGAETQYF. DNA for the CDR3: TGTGCCAGCGGGGGTTACAGGGGGGCAGAGACCCAGTACTTC.

This clonotype has more than one count but fewer than ten. The gene calls are TRBV7-9 and TRBJ1-2, with D perhaps matching TRBD1 (5 bases). The germline V gene has CDR1 SEHNR and CDR2 FQNEAQ (reference sequence). The CDR3 spans 16 residues. V was pared by 1 base and J by 4 bases, with 16 bases between. The chain's CDR3 is CASSLESGRVPYGYTF. The CDR3 DNA reads as TGTGCCAGCAGCTTAGAGTCAGGCAGGGTTCCCTATGGCTACACCTTC.

This clonotype was observed at least ten times. V gene TRBV20-1 combines with J gene TRBJ2-7; D is ambiguous. Germline V gives CDR1 DFQATT, CDR2 SNEGSKA (reference sequence). The ends were cut back, 4 bases at V and 0 bases at J, with 10 bases in the middle. There are 13 residues in the CDR3. CDR3 sequence (DNA): TGCAGTGCTAACAGCGCCCTCTCCTACGAGCAGTACTTC. Its translation is CSANSALSYEQYF.

This clonotype was seen at least ten times. The chain recombines TRBV20-1 with TRBJ2-5; the D gene is possibly TRBD1 (6 bases). The CDR3 totals 13 residues. The V and J ends lost 0 bases and 4 bases respectively, with 9 bases between them. Germline V lookup: CDR1 DFQATT, CDR2 SNEGSKA (reference sequence). The CDR3 region is CSAREQGPETQYF. The CDR3 DNA reads as TGCAGTGCTAGAGAGCAGGGGCCAGAGACCCAGTACTTC.

In DNA, the CDR3 is TGCGCCAGCAGCCTTGAGACTAGCTTGCCCGGGGAGCTGTTTTTT. Translation gives CASSLETSLPGELFF. The chain combines TRBV5-1 with TRBJ2-2; 7 nucleotides align to TRBD2. The CDR3 length is 15 residues. After removal of 4 bases from V and 6 bases from J, the junction contained 9 bases not matched to a gene. Per the germline V gene, CDR1 is SGHRS and CDR2 is YFSETQ.

This clonotype was seen repeatedly, ten times or more. The chain has TRBV6-5 and TRBJ1-2; D call uncertain. V was trimmed by 2 bases and J by 4 bases, leaving 8 bases between them. Germline assignment: CDR1 MNHEY and CDR2 SVGAGI. CDR3 length: 13 residues. CDR3 DNA sequence: TGTGCCAGCAGTTACGGCACTTCCTATGGCTACACCTTC. This codes for CASSYGTSYGYTF.

Of note for this clonotype: One junction end does not reproduce the germline sequence, and a read error may be involved. The chain links TRBV7-8 to TRBJ2-2, with D unresolved. The CDR3 sequence is 12 residues long. The germline gives CDR1 SGHVS, CDR2 FQNEAQ. The CDR3 DNA follows: TGTACCAGCAGCTTTGGGTCCGGGGAGCTGTTTTTT. This translates into CTSSFGSGELFF.

This clonotype was recorded many times. The chain uses TRBV4-3 and TRBJ2-6; D is unclear. The CDR3 spans 17 residues. Trimming shortened V by 3 bases and J by 0 bases, and 12 bases separated the two germline ends. Germline V lookup: CDR1 LGHNA, CDR2 YSLEER. This chain's CDR3 is CASSHLQAPSGANVLTF. In DNA, the CDR3 is TGCGCCAGCAGCCATCTCCAGGCACCCTCTGGGGCCAACGTCCTGACTTTC.

About this clonotype itself: The germline gene is not matched at one end of the junction; a read error may be the cause. This sequence joins TRBV6-2 or TRBV6-3 and TRBJ2-2, with D maybe TRBD2 (6 bases). The CDR3 extends over 15 amino acids. In germline, CDR1 is MNHEY, CDR2 SVGEGT. For the CDR3, the DNA is TGTGCCAGCAGTTACCGGGGACTTCCTACCGGGGAGCTGCTTTTT. Residues: CASSYRGLPTGELLF.

The rearrangement joins TRBV7-8 to TRBJ1-3; D possibly corresponds to TRBD1 (6 bases). CDR3 length: 14 residues. V was pared by 5 bases and J by 7 bases, with 15 bases between. Germline lookup yields CDR1 SGHVS and CDR2 FQNEAQ. The CDR3 DNA reads TGTGCCAGCAGCCTTTCGACCACAGGGAACACCATATATTTT. It codes for CASSLSTTGNTIYF.

With regard to this clonotype: One base away lies a much larger clone, so this may be a sequencing read error. The rearrangement uses TRBV12-3 or TRBV12-4 and TRBJ1-5, with D tentatively TRBD1 (5 bases). This CDR3 comprises 18 residues. The CDR3 nucleotides are TGTGCCAGCAGTTTAGGCTGGGGGGGAGGAGTAGGCAATCAGTCCCAGCATTTT. This translates into CASSLGWGGGVGNQSQHF.

The chain is built from TRBV15 and TRBJ2-3; D is possibly TRBD1 or TRBD2 (5 bases each). Germline V gene lookup returns CDR1 LNHNV and CDR2 YYDKDF (reference sequence). The CDR3 totals 14 residues. With 0 bases removed from V and 4 bases from J, the gap between germline ends came to 8 bases. The CDR3 nucleotides are TGTGCCACCAGCAGAGACGGGGCTCCAGATACGCAGTATTTT. This translates into CATSRDGAPDTQYF.

V is TRBV12-3 or TRBV12-4 and J is TRBJ2-7; 7 nucleotides line up with TRBD2. The CDR3 extends over 15 amino acids. The V segment lost 2 bases and the J segment 4 bases; nucleotides outside the gene matches: 8. This CDR3 is CASSLYGGEAYEQYF. Here the CDR3 DNA reads TGTGCCAGCAGTTTATATGGGGGGGAAGCTTACGAGCAGTACTTC.

With respect to this clonotype: It may be a read error: a sequence one base away is much more abundant. The V and J genes are TRBV24-1 and TRBJ2-1; 11 bases are shared with TRBD2. CDR3 size: 15 residues. Germline V gene sequence: CDR1 KGHDR, CDR2 SFDVKD. The CDR3 loop is CDTSSTSGSNNEQFF. The CDR3 nucleotides are TGTGACACCAGCTCCACTAGCGGGAGTAATAATGAGCAGTTCTTC.

In regard to this clonotype: In this CDR3 the conserved last residue, phenylalanine or tryptophan, is missing, so a read error is likely. J is TRBJ1-2 and V is TRBV12-3 or TRBV12-4, with TRBD1 matching over 7 bases. The length of the CDR3 is 13 residues. The CDR3 DNA follows: TGCGCCAGCAGTTCGGTACAGGGGACCGGCTACACCTCC. This sequence encodes CASSSVQGTGYTS.

This clonotype was seen once. The rearrangement links TRBV2 to TRBJ2-1; 9 nucleotides line up with TRBD2. There are 14 residues in the CDR3. CDR1 SNHLY and CDR2 FYNNEI come from the germline V gene. Losses at the gene ends were 9 bases for V and 5 bases for J; bases not matched to a gene: 8. The CDR3 sequence: CASVAGAWDNEQFF. The CDR3 DNA reads TGTGCCAGTGTAGCGGGAGCCTGGGACAATGAGCAGTTCTTC.

There are many counts of this clonotype. The chain couples TRBV5-6 to TRBJ2-5; D call uncertain. The CDR3 is 13 amino acids. V was shortened by 4 bases and J by 5 bases, with 12 bases between the two germline ends. Germline CDR1 is SGHDT and CDR2 is YYEEEE. CDR3 residues: CASSPTMRETQYF. The CDR3 nucleotides are TGTGCCAGCAGCCCGACCATGCGGGAGACCCAGTACTTC.

For this clonotype: A much larger clone differs from this one at a single base, so this may be a read error. V is TRBV9 and J is TRBJ1-1; no firm D call. Germline lookup yields CDR1 SGDLS and CDR2 YYNGEE. There are 14 residues in the CDR3. The CDR3 region is CASSVVGHPTEASF. The DNA of the CDR3 is TGTGCCAGCAGCGTAGTGGGCCATCCAACTGAAGCTTCCTTT. The variable domain in full, completed from reference TRBV9 and TRBJ1-1, reads DSGVTQTPKHLITATGQRVTLRCSPRSGDLSVYWYQQSLDQGLQFLIQYYNGEERAKGNILERFSAQQFPDLHSELNLSSLELGDSALYFCASSVVGHPTEASFGQGTRLTVV.

This clonotype was picked up many times. The chain uses TRBV19 and TRBJ1-1, with a tentative D call TRBD1 (6 bases). Trimming cost V 6 bases and J 1 base, with 12 bases left between them. CDR3 size: 14 residues. Germline loops: CDR1 LNHDA, CDR2 SQIVND (reference sequence). The CDR3 bases are TGTGCCAGTAGCCCGAGGGGGGAGAACACTGAAGCTTTCTTT. It specifies CASSPRGENTEAFF.

This chain uses TRBV20-1 with TRBJ1-2; 12 nucleotides line up with TRBD1. CDR1 and CDR2 (germline): DFQATT, SNEGSKA (reference sequence). Losses at the gene ends were 1 base for V and 8 bases for J; bases not matched to a gene: 5. This CDR3 is 14 amino acids long. CDR3 sequence: CSARAGTGGNGYTF. DNA for the CDR3: TGCAGTGCTAGAGCAGGGACAGGGGGCAACGGCTACACCTTC.

The chain joins TRBV14 to TRBJ2-7; 10 nucleotides agree with TRBD1. Trimming removed 1 base from V and 3 bases from J; junction bases left unmatched: 9. CDR1 and CDR2 from the germline V gene are SGHDN and FVKESK. The CDR3 loop spans 17 amino acids. The CDR3 sequence is CASSQAYPGTGVYEQYF. DNA of the CDR3: TGTGCCAGCAGCCAAGCATACCCGGGGACAGGGGTCTACGAGCAGTACTTC.

Notes on this clonotype: Germline is not matched at one junction end, which may reflect a read error. The CDR3 DNA sequence: TGTGCCAGCAGTTATTCAGGGGGCCGTCAGAACACTGAAGCTTTCTTT. Translated: CASSYSGGRQNTEAFF. V is TRBV10-3 and J is TRBJ1-1; TRBD1 aligns across 8 bases. The germline CDR1 and CDR2 sequences are ENHRY and SYGVKD. This CDR3 has 16 amino acids.

This clonotype occurred many times. This chain connects TRBV10-2 to TRBJ2-7; weak D call: TRBD2 (6 bases). The germline V and J ends were trimmed by 7 bases and 2 bases, with 12 bases remaining between them. Germline CDR1 and CDR2: WSHSY and SAAADI. This CDR3 is built from 13 residues. The CDR3 nucleotides are TGCGCCAGCAAATTAGGGGAGGCCTACGAGCAGTACTTC. It specifies CASKLGEAYEQYF.

The count of this clonotype is one. V usage is TRBV7-9 and J usage is TRBJ1-6; D ambiguous. This CDR3 has 16 amino acids. Between the trimmed V and J ends, which lost 11 bases and 8 bases, there was a span of 25 bases. Looked up from germline, CDR1 is SEHNR and CDR2 is FQNEAQ (reference sequence). Written as DNA, the CDR3 is TGTGCCTGGAGTGTTGCCTCAGCATATCGGGATTCACCCCTCCACTTT. It encodes CAWSVASAYRDSPLHF.

This clonotype occurred many times. The V and J genes are TRBV2 and TRBJ1-1; D perhaps matches TRBD1 (5 bases). V was shortened by 6 bases and J by 0 bases, with 14 bases between the two germline ends. The CDR3 has 15 residues. From germline, CDR1 is SNHLY and CDR2 FYNNEI. The CDR3 sequence is CASSLEDTMNTEAFF. The CDR3 bases are TGTGCCAGCAGCCTTGAGGACACCATGAACACTGAAGCTTTCTTT.

This chain connects TRBV11-2 to TRBJ2-7; D remains unclear. This CDR3 is built from 12 residues. Germline CDR1 reads SGHAT; CDR2 reads FQNNGV. Trimming stripped 5 bases from V and 0 bases from J, with 5 bases between. CDR3 DNA: TGTGCCAGCAGCATTCGCTCCTACGAGCAGTACTTC. Translated: CASSIRSYEQYF.